The sequence of this T cell receptor (beta chain) was determined in a study of cytomegalovirus exposure and HLA in healthy donors. The study, taken as a whole, reports: It was likely that a cluster of highly shared sequence variants was a sequencing artifact.

Details on this clone: Its specificity is not known.

The donors were healthy bone marrow donors. Donors had nominal health at sampling but likely had unrecorded immune exposures. Both 60 Vbeta primers and 13 Jbeta primers went into the PCR. Assay: immunoSEQ multiplex PCR; the TCRdb copy retains only in-frame clones and omits some. The table has some 71,000 clones, roughly 67% seen once. This CDR3 has 14 amino acids. The germline V gene has CDR1 SGHAT and CDR2 FQNNGV. The trim removed 2 bases at V and 5 bases at J, leaving 4 bases unmatched. The TCR sequence derives from a man between 40 and 49 years old in good health and CMV-seropositive. Sample: PBMCs. The J gene is TRBJ2-5, the V gene TRBV11-2; 8 bases match TRBD2. The CDR3 nucleotides read TGTGCCAGCAGCTTAAGTAGCGGGACGGAGACCCAGTACTTC. This sequence encodes CASSLSSGTETQYF.